These 3 T cell receptor beta chains were all obtained from the same sample, sequenced in a study of beta chain features in type 1 diabetes. Expressed TCRB transcripts got sequenced, as all isolated RNA was reverse transcribed. Method: immunoSEQ multiplex PCR; TCRdb's copy keeps in-frame clones and lacks some. Here the sample spans 200,000 to 250,000 clones, 27% being singletons. The sequenced sample was central memory CD4+ T cells from blood. These TCRs come from a man aged 30-40 years in good health.

This clone was recorded many times. This chain uses TRBV7-2 with TRBJ2-1, with D unresolved. Germline V gives CDR1 SGHTA, CDR2 FQGNSA. The CDR3 covers 13 residues. Trimming took off 5 bases at V and 7 bases at J, with 12 bases between the two ends. Here the CDR3 DNA reads TGTGCCAGCAGCGTTTGGAAGGGAAATGAGCAGTTCTTC. This sequence encodes CASSVWKGNEQFF.

This clone was detected a few times. The V and J genes are TRBV7-9 and TRBJ2-5, with D uncertain. Per germline, CDR1 SEHNR and CDR2 FQNEAQ (reference sequence). The CDR3 has 15 amino acids. V shed 5 bases and J shed 1 base, with 14 bases lying between them. The DNA for the CDR3 is TGTGCCAGCAGCCTAGTAGTATCCCTCCAAGAGACCCAGTACTTC. Its translation: CASSLVVSLQETQYF.

The J gene is TRBJ2-5, the V gene TRBV15; 9 bases map to TRBD2. This CDR3 spans 15 amino acids. Trimming cost V 3 bases and J 1 base; bases outside gene matches: 3. Germline CDR1 and CDR2: LNHNV and YYDKDF (reference sequence). The CDR3 region has the DNA TGTGCCACCAGCAGCGGACTAGCGACCCAAGAGACCCAGTACTTC. It is translated as CATSSGLATQETQYF.